These 3 T cell receptor beta chains came from one sample sequenced in a study of blood T cell repertoires in COVID-19. The repertoire was sequenced with immunoSEQ multiplex PCR; TCRdb's copy has only in-frame clones and lacks some. This table has 200,000 to 300,000 clones, 80% to 90% appearing once. The sequencing input was peripheral blood. These receptors all come from a man in his 60s with acute or convalescent COVID-19.

This rearrangement joins TRBV4-3 to TRBJ2-1; D is unclear. The CDR3 extends over 15 amino acids. With 0 bases removed from V and 0 bases from J, the gap between germline ends came to 6 bases. Germline CDR1 and CDR2: LGHNA and YSLEER. CDR3 sequence reads: CASSQDSSSYNEQFF. The CDR3 coding sequence is TGCGCCAGCAGCCAAGATTCCAGCTCCTACAATGAGCAGTTCTTC.

This rearrangement joins TRBV20-1 to TRBJ2-5, with 8 bases fitting TRBD1. The CDR3 is made up of 15 amino acids. CDR1 is DFQATT, CDR2 SNEGSKA, per germline (reference sequence). Trimming at V came to 3 bases and at J to 1 base, leaving 7 bases not matched to a gene. For the CDR3, the DNA is TGCAGTGCTAGTCCCGCGACAGGGGTCCAAGAGACCCAGTACTTC. This gives the protein CSASPATGVQETQYF.

The chain is built from TRBV25-1 and TRBJ2-7; no clear D gene. The V gene lost 7 bases and the J gene lost 2 bases, with 12 bases spanning the gap. From germline, CDR1 is MGHDK and CDR2 SYGVNS. This CDR3 comprises 13 residues. The CDR3 region is CASKPSGTYEQYF. CDR3 DNA: TGTGCCAGCAAGCCCTCGGGTACCTACGAGCAGTACTTC.